The source of this TCR beta chain is a study of T cells after yellow fever vaccination. Overall study: Fractions containing few cells were prepared with SMART-Seq v4 Ultra Low Input. Study outcomes and limitations: FACS-sorted repertoires might harbor abundant contaminating clonotypes from the bulk population. At less than 97% for CD4 and approximately 89% for CD8, most primary-vaccination clones showed up again after the booster.

As TCR cDNA was made by 5'RACE template switching, a universal primer site and UMIs were added. MiXCR was run by TCRdb on the 5' RACE reads, yielding one entry per CDR3 protein. The sample has 150,000 to 200,000 distinct CDR3 sequences, 6% to 7.5% seen once. The CDR3 has 16 amino acids. CDR1 and CDR2 (germline): MGHRA, YSYEKL. The trim removed 0 bases at V and 5 bases at J, leaving 9 bases unmatched. This clonotype has just a few counts. Its antigen is unknown. The clonotype originates from a man younger than 35 who received the YFV17D yellow fever vaccine. The sequencing used CD4+ T cells sorted from PBMCs, collected 5 to 6 days after the first yellow fever vaccination. This chain uses TRBV4-1 with TRBJ2-7, with TRBD1 matching over 8 bases. The CDR3 nucleotides are TGCGCCAGCAGCCAAGACCGCCGGACAGGGTTTAACGAGCAGTACTTC. Translation: CASSQDRRTGFNEQYF.